The sequence of this T cell receptor (beta chain) was determined in a study of T-cell reconstitution after alpha-beta-depleted transplantation in children. Study-level points and caveats: Reported findings indicate that, about two months after transplant, alpha-beta T cells came from several hundred expanded clones, which were derived from non-depleted graft cells. Among T cells one year after transplant, newly produced cells accounted for most counts and diversity. Day-60 TCRbeta diversity that was high in some patients was derived from surviving recipient T cells and thymic progenitors.

This clonotype was detected ten times or more. Its specificity is not known. Preparation of the TCRbeta library involved a method that used unique molecular identifiers. From the PCR reads, TCRdb called clonotypes with MiXCR, one entry per CDR3 protein. The sample shows approximately 200,000 distinct CDR3 sequences, 5% to 6.5% of them seen only once. The CDR3 has 16 amino acids. Germline V lookup: CDR1 KGHSH, CDR2 LQKENI. V was cut by 2 bases and J by 2 bases, with 16 bases left in between. This sequence was found in a girl under two years old with combined immunodeficiency, due to receive a stem cell transplant. The sample was PBMCs, taken before TCRalphabeta/CD19-depleted stem cell transplant. This chain connects TRBV18 to TRBJ2-7; the D is unclear. The CDR3 reads CASSPLEGSLPYEQYF. The CDR3 coding sequence is TGTGCCAGCTCACCATTAGAAGGGTCCCTTCCCTACGAGCAGTACTTC. Full variable domain (rest looked up from reference TRBV18 and TRBJ2-7): NAGVMQNPRHLVRRRGQEARLRCSPMKGHSHVYWYRQLPEEGLKFMVYLQKENIIDESGMPKERFSAEFPKEGPSILRIQQVVRGDSAAYFCASSPLEGSLPYEQYFGPGTRLTVT.